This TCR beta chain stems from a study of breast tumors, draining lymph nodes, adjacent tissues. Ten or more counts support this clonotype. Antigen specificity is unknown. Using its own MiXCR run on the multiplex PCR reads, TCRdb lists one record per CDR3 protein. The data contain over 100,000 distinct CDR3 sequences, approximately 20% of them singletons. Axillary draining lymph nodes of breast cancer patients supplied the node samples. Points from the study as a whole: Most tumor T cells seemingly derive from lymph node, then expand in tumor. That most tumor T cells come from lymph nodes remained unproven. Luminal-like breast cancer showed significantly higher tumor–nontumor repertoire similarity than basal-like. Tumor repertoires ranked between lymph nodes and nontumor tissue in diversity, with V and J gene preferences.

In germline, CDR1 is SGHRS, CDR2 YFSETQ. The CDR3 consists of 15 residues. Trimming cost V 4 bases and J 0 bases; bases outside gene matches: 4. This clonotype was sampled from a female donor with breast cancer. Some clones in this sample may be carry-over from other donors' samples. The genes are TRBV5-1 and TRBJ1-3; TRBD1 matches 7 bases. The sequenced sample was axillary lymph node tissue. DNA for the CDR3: TGCGCCAGCAGCCGGGACAGAGGCTCTGGAAACACCATATATTTT. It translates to CASSRDRGSGNTIYF.